This T cell receptor (beta chain) derives from a study of blood T cell repertoires in COVID-19 (TCRdb year 2020). Describing the broader study: Collaborator samples came from the United States, Italy and Spain and covered acute and convalescent phases of COVID-19. The prospective study material was composed of cDNA or gDNA derived from T cells, B-cell-depleted T cells, or PBMCs. Deeply sampled blood TCRbeta repertoires from subjects exposed to, actively infected with, or recovered from COVID-19 were included in the dataset. A freely available public database, intended as a resource for researchers studying the immune response to SARS-CoV-2, is where the repertoires were released. The samples were drawn from two sources: the first 160 participants of the ongoing ImmuneRACE study, and fewer than 1,500 subjects contributed by 6 global collaborators. A de-identified subject ID, COVID-19 status, age in years and sex were almost always included in the sample metadata. Where available, HLA class I and class II types were taken from metadata supplied by the sample provider and were not determined by assay-based typing. What the authors observed across the whole study: Clinical and demographic metadata were provided uncurated, with the amount varying by source and participant.

Collaborating institutions collected whole blood in K2EDTA tubes following their own protocols. For TCRbeta analysis, collaborators shipped samples as frozen whole blood, isolated PBMCs, or DNA extracted from either of those sample types. To note about this clone: Its binding antigen is unknown. No base-level quality is on record; no much larger clone is a single base apart.

TCRbeta CDR3 regions were amplified from genomic DNA by means of the immunoSEQ Assay, a bias-controlled multiplex PCR. The authors' pipeline ran thus. Within the assay, amplification of reference gene primers was used to estimate how many nucleated cells each sample contained. To quantify the absolute abundance of each unique TCRbeta CDR3 rearrangement, sequence reads were collapsed and filtered. For each sample, productive Simpson clonality was calculated as the square root of Simpson's diversity index across productive rearrangements. TCRdb limited this immuneACCESS table to in-frame rearrangements with V and J called. A share of clones is missing; checked studies link under half to unresolved V genes, and the rest is unexplained. That table supplies the V and J calls and clone size; D and trimming were determined from the DNA. This sample comprises around 280,000 clones, around nine tenths of them detected only once. Around 1.4% of the sample lies in the top ten.

This TCR was sampled from a man in his 70s with acute or convalescent COVID-19. Sequenced: peripheral blood.

The DNA reads as follows: TGTGCCAGCAGCTCGCCCAAGACAGGCCCCTACGAGCAGTACTTC. The encoded protein is CASSSPKTGPYEQYF. The chain was built from TRBV5-4 and TRBJ2-7, with TRBD1 as a weak D call on 6 bases. From the cysteine through the phenylalanine, the CDR3 covers 15 amino acids. CDR3 DNA only is kept here, 45 bases in frame from base 1. Per the germline V gene (reference sequence), SGHNT is the CDR1 and YYREEE is the CDR2. Trimming at the junction amounts to 3 bases on V and 2 bases on J, and the germline ends lie 15 bases apart.